The source of this T cell receptor beta chain is a study of cytomegalovirus exposure and HLA in healthy donors. Study-wide context: The study placed less than 90% of its 398 genotyped donors in the Caucasian-associated ancestry cluster. Study findings and constraints: HLA restriction was apparent for most CMV-associated TCR beta chains in a later analysis.

For this clone: Antigen specificity is unknown.

PCR used 60 Vbeta primers and 13 Jbeta primers. Generated by immunoSEQ multiplex PCR, the TCRdb table keeps only in-frame clones and is missing some. This table lists more than 40,000 clones. The source of this sequence is a female donor in good health and CMV-seronegative. Sequencing was carried out using PBMCs.

The CDR3, as DNA: TGTGCCAGCAGCCTGGGCGACTATGGCTACACCTTC. Encoded protein: CASSLGDYGYTF. J is TRBJ1-2 and V is TRBV7-2; D gene unclear. Germline V gives CDR1 SGHTA, CDR2 FQGNSA. Trimming shortened V by 5 bases and J by 3 bases, and 7 bases separated the two germline ends. This CDR3 comprises 12 residues.